The 31 T cell receptor beta chains reported below all come from one sample, sequenced in a study of tumor and adjacent non-tumor tissue in lung cancer. This sample's RNA came from whole unsorted tissue. The normal lung tissue was taken more than 3 cm from the tumor edge. The library came from three nested PCR rounds adapted from ARM-PCR protocols. TCRdb passed the multiplex PCR reads through MiXCR, listing each CDR3 protein once. The sample carries 81,000 or so distinct CDR3 sequences, roughly 80% recorded once. The specimen was distant non-tumor lung tissue. Receptor source: a man aged 55 to 70 with non-small cell lung cancer.

With regard to this clonotype: No conserved phenylalanine or tryptophan is present at the end of the CDR3, so a read error is the likely explanation. The V and J genes are TRBV12-3 or TRBV12-4 and TRBJ2-7, with D tentatively TRBD1 (6 bases). The CDR3 loop spans 12 amino acids. Trimming shortened V by 7 bases and J by 7 bases, and 14 bases separated the two germline ends. The CDR3 DNA follows: TGTGCCAGCACCGCCGACAGGCTGGAGCAGTACATC. The encoded protein is CASTADRLEQYI.

As regards this clonotype: At one of its ends the junction is not consistent with the germline gene, which may arise from a read error. The V call is TRBV11-1, the J call TRBJ2-2; 15 positions agree with TRBD2. Germline assignment: CDR1 SGHAT and CDR2 FQDESV (reference sequence). The CDR3 runs to 17 residues. CDR3 coding DNA: TGTGCCGGCAGCTGGACTAGCGGGGGGGCTAACACCGGGGAGCTGTTTTTT. Protein: CAGSWTSGGANTGELFF.

The chain is built from TRBV11-2 and TRBJ2-5; 7 bases map to TRBD1. V lost 4 bases, J lost 8 bases, and 16 bases stayed unmatched. Germline assignment: CDR1 SGHAT and CDR2 FQNNGV. The CDR3 consists of 16 residues. CDR3 in DNA: TGTGCCAGCAGCTCCACAAAGAGGGGGCCAAAGGATACCCAGTACTTC. This sequence encodes CASSSTKRGPKDTQYF. Full variable domain (outside the CDR3, taken from reference TRBV11-2 and TRBJ2-5): EAGVAQSPRYKIIEKRQSVAFWCNPISGHATLYWYQQILGQGPKLLIQFQNNGVVDDSQLPKDRFSAERLKGVDSTLKIQPAKLEDSAVYLCASSSTKRGPKDTQYFGPGTRLLVL.

The sample holds a few counts of this clonotype. V and J are TRBV6-5 and TRBJ2-3; no definite D call. The CDR3 is 13 residues long. Germline assignment: CDR1 MNHEY and CDR2 SVGAGI. Trimming stripped 6 bases from V and 4 bases from J, with 11 bases between. The CDR3 DNA sequence: TGTGCCAGCAGCCAACTCGGAGCAGATACGCAGTATTTT. Protein sequence: CASSQLGADTQYF.

In the case of this clonotype: Relative to the germline gene, one junction end is altered; a read error may explain this. The chain has TRBV4-2 and TRBJ1-1; TRBD1 might be the D (5 bases). Germline lookup yields CDR1 LGHNA and CDR2 YNFKEQ. The CDR3 consists of 15 residues. The CDR3 nucleotides read TGTGCCAGCAGCCCGGGGGATGGACCGAACATTGAAGCTTTCTTT. Translation: CASSPGDGPNIEAFF.

Of note for this clonotype: The junction differs from germline at one of its ends, possibly a read error. The chain is built from TRBV11-2 and TRBJ2-6; possible D gene TRBD1, 7 bases. Germline V gives CDR1 SGHAT, CDR2 FQNNGV. CDR3 size: 19 residues. DNA of the CDR3: TGTACTAGCAGCTTAGTTCCAAAGGACAGGCCCTCTGGGACCAACGTCCTGACTTTC. This encodes CTSSLVPKDRPSGTNVLTF.

In the case of this clonotype: The CDR3 end shows no conserved phenylalanine or tryptophan, and so a read error is likely. The chain joins TRBV11-2 to TRBJ2-1; 11 bases are shared with TRBD2. The CDR3 covers 16 residues. V dropped 4 bases and J dropped 7; count of bases not matched to a gene: 9. Looked up from germline, CDR1 is SGHAT and CDR2 is FQNNGV. The CDR3 nucleotides are TGTGCCAGCAGCTCCCTAGCGGGGGGCCCGGGGAATGAGCAGTTCATC. This gives the protein CASSSLAGGPGNEQFI.

On this clonotype: At one end the junction does not follow the germline gene, possibly because of a read error. The chain employs TRBV4-2 and TRBJ2-6, with a possible D match to TRBD1 (5 bases). The CDR3 has 16 amino acids. Germline V lookup: CDR1 LGHNA, CDR2 YNFKEQ. The CDR3 here is CVSSQELSYGANVQTF. CDR3 in DNA: TGTGTCAGCAGCCAAGAGTTGAGTTATGGGGCCAACGTCCAGACTTTC.

This clonotype is a singleton in its sample. The V gene is TRBV11-3, the J gene TRBJ2-1; D not resolved. Trimming shortened V by 5 bases and J by 1 base, and 12 bases separated the two germline ends. CDR3 size: 15 residues. Germline V CDR1 and CDR2: SGHNT, YENEEA. The CDR3 region has the DNA TGTGCCAGCAGCGACGATAAAGGATCCTACAATGAGCAGTTCTTC. It codes for CASSDDKGSYNEQFF.

This rearrangement joins TRBV6-1 to TRBJ2-3, with a weak D call TRBD2 (5 bases). Trimming took 2 bases from V and 9 from J, leaving 18 bases between them. CDR1 is MNHNS and CDR2 is SASEGT in the germline V gene. There are 15 residues in the CDR3. The CDR3 is CASSENPRGTYTQYF. CDR3 sequence (DNA): TGTGCCAGCAGTGAAAACCCCCGGGGAACATACACGCAGTATTTT.

This clonotype was seen many times. The chain carries TRBV10-1 and TRBJ1-1; weak D call: TRBD1 (5 bases). The CDR3 consists of 12 residues. Germline V gene lookup returns CDR1 WNHNN and CDR2 SYGVQD (reference sequence). V lost 6 bases and J 12 bases, leaving 17 bases between the germline ends. For the CDR3, the DNA is TGCGCCAGCAGACCCCCCGGGGGACGAACTTTCTTT. Translating gives CASRPPGGRTFF.

A note on this clonotype: The CDR3 end shows no conserved phenylalanine or tryptophan, and so a read error is likely. The rearrangement joins TRBV11-2 to TRBJ2-5; weak D call: TRBD2 (6 bases). V gave up 8 bases and J gave up 5 bases, with 24 bases separating them. From germline, CDR1 is SGHAT and CDR2 FQNNGV. The CDR3 covers 16 residues. The DNA for the CDR3 is TGTGCCAGCGGCTCCACAACGGAGGGGCCAAAGGAGACCCAGTACATC. It specifies CASGSTTEGPKETQYI.

As for this clonotype: Sequence at one end of the junction differs from germline and may be a read error. The chain uses TRBV14 and TRBJ2-7; a weak D match, TRBD1 (6 bases). Germline V CDR1 and CDR2: SGHDN, FVKESK. The CDR3 is 14 residues long. CDR3 DNA: TGTGTCAGCAGCCAGGGACATATGATTCGCGAGCTGTACTTC. Translating gives CVSSQGHMIRELYF.

On this clonotype itself: Mismatch with germline at one junction end may stem from a read error. The chain carries TRBV11-2 and TRBJ2-6; the D gene is possibly TRBD1 (6 bases). CDR1 SGHAT and CDR2 FQNNGV come from the germline V gene. The CDR3 totals 19 residues. The DNA for the CDR3 is TGTGCCAGCGGCTTAGTTCCAAAGGACAGACCCTCTGGGGCCAACGTCCCGACTTTC. Protein sequence: CASGLVPKDRPSGANVPTF.

A note on this clonotype: At one boundary the junction diverges from the germline segment, which might be a read error. J is TRBJ2-1 and V is TRBV11-1, with TRBD2 matching 11 bases. The CDR3 sequence is 17 residues long. Germline V gives CDR1 SGHAT, CDR2 FQDESV (reference sequence). The CDR3 sequence: CVSSEFYSGGAYNEQFF. As DNA, the CDR3 is TGTGTCAGCAGCGAATTTTATAGCGGGGGGGCCTACAATGAGCAGTTCTTC.

This clonotype was observed a single time. One end of the junction is discordant with germline, which a read error may explain. The chain has TRBV20-1 and TRBJ2-1; the D gene is possibly TRBD2 (5 bases). This CDR3 contains 14 residues. Germline V lookup: CDR1 DFQATT, CDR2 SNEGSKA (reference sequence). The CDR3 region has the DNA TGCAGTGTTAGAGTCAGTAGCGTGATGGATGAGCAGTTCTTC. The encoded protein is CSVRVSSVMDEQFF.

As for this clonotype: At one end, the junction sequence differs from germline, possibly due to a read error. The chain recombines TRBV6-1 with TRBJ2-3; D is possibly TRBD2 (5 bases). This CDR3 contains 15 residues. In germline, CDR1 is MNHNS, CDR2 SASEGT. CDR3 region: CASSENSRGTDTQYF. For the CDR3, the DNA is TGTGCCAGCAGTGAAAACTCCCGGGGAACAGATACCCAGTATTTT.

Worth noting for this clonotype: This likely comes from a read error, as the CDR3 has no conserved phenylalanine or tryptophan at its end. The rearrangement joins TRBV11-1 to TRBJ2-1; 11 nucleotides align to TRBD2. This CDR3 spans 17 amino acids. Germline CDR1 is SGHAT and CDR2 is FQDESV (reference sequence). DNA of the CDR3: TGTGTCAGCAGCTTAACTCGGCTAGCGGGAGGCAACAATGAGCAGTTCTTA. Encoded protein: CVSSLTRLAGGNNEQFL.

The chain carries TRBV11-2 and TRBJ1-1; perhaps TRBD1 as D (5 bases). Germline V gene data show CDR1 as SGHAT and CDR2 as FQNNGV. The CDR3 spans 18 residues. V was cut by 3 bases and J by 0 bases, with 20 bases left in between. CDR3 residues: CASSLENIKGPLNTEAFF. The CDR3 bases are TGTGCCAGCAGCTTGGAAAATATAAAGGGGCCCTTGAACACTGAAGCTTTCTTT.

The chain employs TRBV29-1 and TRBJ2-3, with 7 bases fitting TRBD2. Germline V gene sequence: CDR1 SQVTM, CDR2 ANQGSEA. The CDR3 sequence is 11 residues long. The CDR3 nucleotides are TGCATCTCTAAGGGAGGGGATACGCAGTATTTT. Its protein product is CISKGGDTQYF.

Of note for this clonotype: One junction end does not reproduce the germline sequence, and a read error may be involved. The chain carries TRBV20-1 and TRBJ2-5, with 10 positions matching TRBD2. Germline CDR1 is DFQATT and CDR2 is SNEGSKA (reference sequence). This CDR3 region has 14 residues. CDR3 amino acids: CSATTGTSEETHYF. CDR3 bases: TGCAGTGCTACAACCGGGACTAGCGAAGAGACCCATTACTTC.

A word on this clonotype: Given the absence of the conserved phenylalanine or tryptophan at the CDR3 end, a read error is likely. The chain joins TRBV11-3 to TRBJ2-2, with D possibly being TRBD2 (6 bases). The CDR3 spans 18 residues. The V and J ends lost 5 bases and 5 bases respectively, with 24 bases between them. Germline assignment: CDR1 SGHNT and CDR2 YENEEA. The CDR3 sequence: CASSQAGFRFRGTGELFL. CDR3 bases: TGTGCCAGCAGCCAAGCGGGTTTCCGATTCCGAGGGACCGGGGAGCTGTTTTTA.

For this clonotype: One junction end disagrees with the germline gene, perhaps due to a read error. The chain uses TRBV11-3 and TRBJ2-4; 7 bases agree with TRBD2. The germline V gene has CDR1 SGHNT and CDR2 YENEEA. The CDR3 runs 14 residues. The CDR3 DNA reads as TGTGACAGCAGCCTAGGACTAGGGGAAAACATTCAGTACTTC. It is translated as CDSSLGLGENIQYF.

This clonotype was seen only a few times. A read error may produce the germline difference seen at one junction end. The CDR3 sequence is CSADRSGIHYGYTF. DNA of the CDR3: TGCAGCGCTGATAGGTCAGGGATTCACTACGGCTACACCTTC. V and J are TRBV29-1 and TRBJ1-2, with D maybe TRBD1 (5 bases). CDR1 is SQVTM, CDR2 ANQGSEA, per germline. CDR3 length equals 14 residues.

As concerns this clonotype: A much larger clonotype is one base distant, so this may be a read error. V usage is TRBV5-1 and J usage is TRBJ2-5; D is undetermined. This CDR3 has 14 amino acids. Germline V gene lookup returns CDR1 SGHRS and CDR2 YFSETQ. V dropped 1 base and J dropped 7 bases, with 14 bases sitting between them. CDR3 in amino acids: CASSLISRKGTQYF. The CDR3 DNA follows: TGCGCCAGCAGCTTGATATCCCGGAAAGGGACCCAGTACTTC.

J is TRBJ1-1 and V is TRBV29-1, with D unresolved. The CDR3 has 11 amino acids. CDR1 and CDR2 from the germline V gene are SQVTM and ANQGSEA. CDR3 nucleotide sequence: TGCATGTATCGTCTGAACACTGAAGCTTTCTTT. Translating gives CMYRLNTEAFF.

Details on this clonotype: Relative to the germline gene, one junction end is altered; a read error may explain this. V is TRBV6-5 and J is TRBJ1-1; D may be TRBD1 (5 bases). Germline CDR1 is MNHEY and CDR2 is SVGAGI. The CDR3 spans 16 residues. The CDR3 nucleotides are TGTGCTAGCAGTAACGCTCAGGGAGGTTTCGGCATTGAAGCTTTCTTT. Its protein product is CASSNAQGGFGIEAFF.

This clonotype was found many times. The chain combines TRBV6-5 with TRBJ1-2; TRBD1 agrees at 12 bases. The CDR3 has 17 amino acids. V shed 5 bases, J shed 4 bases, and the junction held 11 bases outside the gene matches. CDR1 is MNHEY and CDR2 is SVGAGI in the germline V gene. CDR3 bases: TGTGCCAGCAGTCAACAACCGGGACAGGGGGCCCTCTATGGCTACACCTTC. It translates to CASSQQPGQGALYGYTF.

This clonotype was detected once. One end of the junction varies from germline; a read error may be responsible. The chain combines TRBV20-1 with TRBJ2-7; no firm D call. The CDR3 has 12 residues. From germline, CDR1 is DFQATT and CDR2 SNEGSKA (reference sequence). The CDR3 DNA follows: TGTAGTGCTAGTGCTGTCACCTACGAGAAGTACTTC. It yields the protein CSASAVTYEKYF.

Points on this clonotype: One junction end disagrees with the germline gene, perhaps due to a read error. The CDR3 DNA reads TGTGCCAGTAGTTTCCAAGGGATAATGAACATTGAAGCTTTCTTT. It codes for CASSFQGIMNIEAFF. This chain links TRBV12-3 or TRBV12-4 with TRBJ1-1, with D unclear. The CDR3 is made up of 15 amino acids.

A word on this clonotype: Since the CDR3 does not end with the conserved phenylalanine or tryptophan, this likely comes from a read error. The V and J genes are TRBV11-2 and TRBJ1-1; D uncertain. CDR1 is SGHAT and CDR2 is FQNNGV in the germline V gene. The length of the CDR3 is 13 residues. The CDR3 DNA follows: TGTGCCTGCAGTCCGACCGCGTTTACTGAAGCTTTCATT. This encodes CACSPTAFTEAFI.